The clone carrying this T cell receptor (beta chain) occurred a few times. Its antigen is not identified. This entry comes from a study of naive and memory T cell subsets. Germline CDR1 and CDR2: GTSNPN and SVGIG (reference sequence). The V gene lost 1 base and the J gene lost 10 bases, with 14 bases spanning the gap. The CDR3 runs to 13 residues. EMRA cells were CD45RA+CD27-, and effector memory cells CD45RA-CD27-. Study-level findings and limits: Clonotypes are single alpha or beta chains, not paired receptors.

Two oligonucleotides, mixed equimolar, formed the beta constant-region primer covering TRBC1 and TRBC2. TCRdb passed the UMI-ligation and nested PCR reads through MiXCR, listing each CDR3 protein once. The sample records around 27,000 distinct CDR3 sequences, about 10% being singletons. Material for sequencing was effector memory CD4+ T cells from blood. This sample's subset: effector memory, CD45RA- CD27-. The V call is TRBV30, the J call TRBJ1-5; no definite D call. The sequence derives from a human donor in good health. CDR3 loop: CAWSADRRFPQHF. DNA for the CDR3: TGTGCCTGGAGTGCGGACCGGAGGTTCCCCCAGCATTTT.